This T cell receptor (beta chain) was identified during a study of CD8 T cells in Susac syndrome. Findings and caveats of the study: Within Susac syndrome CD4+ T cell repertoires, clonal expansion was not evident.

About this clonotype: What it binds is unknown.

In Susac syndrome patients, recently defined diagnostic criteria for definite or probable disease were met. TEMRA cells were FACS-enriched, and CD8+ and CD4+ T cells were isolated negatively. Random hexamers were used to reverse transcribe the RNA input (about 0.5 to 1 ug). Multiplex immunoSEQ PCR targeted 54 Vbeta and 13 Jbeta TCR beta segments. TCRdb independently ran MiXCR on the immunoSEQ multiplex PCR reads; one entry per CDR3 protein. The table lists roughly 100,000 distinct CDR3 sequences, roughly 94% of them singletons. Sequencing input: CD4+ T cells from PBMCs. This receptor was identified in a human donor with Susac syndrome.

Here the CDR3 DNA reads TGCAGCGAACGGACACGAGACCCCTATGGCTACACCTTC. This encodes CSERTRDPYGYTF. The chain recombines TRBV29-1 with TRBJ1-2, with D perhaps TRBD1 (5 bases). From germline, CDR1 is SQVTM and CDR2 ANQGSEA. Trimming removed 7 bases from V and 4 bases from J, with 16 bases in between. The CDR3 runs 13 residues.